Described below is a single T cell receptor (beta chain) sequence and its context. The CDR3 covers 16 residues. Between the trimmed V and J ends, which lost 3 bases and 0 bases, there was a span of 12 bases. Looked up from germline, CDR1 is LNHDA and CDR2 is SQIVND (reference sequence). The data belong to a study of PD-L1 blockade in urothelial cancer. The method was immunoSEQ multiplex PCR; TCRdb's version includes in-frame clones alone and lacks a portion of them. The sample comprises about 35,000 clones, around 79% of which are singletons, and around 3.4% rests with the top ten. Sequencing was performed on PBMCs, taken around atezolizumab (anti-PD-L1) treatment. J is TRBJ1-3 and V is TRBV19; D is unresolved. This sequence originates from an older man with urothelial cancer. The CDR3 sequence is CASSMSEFNSGNTIYF. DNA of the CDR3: TGTGCCAGTAGTATGTCAGAATTCAACTCTGGAAACACCATATATTTT.